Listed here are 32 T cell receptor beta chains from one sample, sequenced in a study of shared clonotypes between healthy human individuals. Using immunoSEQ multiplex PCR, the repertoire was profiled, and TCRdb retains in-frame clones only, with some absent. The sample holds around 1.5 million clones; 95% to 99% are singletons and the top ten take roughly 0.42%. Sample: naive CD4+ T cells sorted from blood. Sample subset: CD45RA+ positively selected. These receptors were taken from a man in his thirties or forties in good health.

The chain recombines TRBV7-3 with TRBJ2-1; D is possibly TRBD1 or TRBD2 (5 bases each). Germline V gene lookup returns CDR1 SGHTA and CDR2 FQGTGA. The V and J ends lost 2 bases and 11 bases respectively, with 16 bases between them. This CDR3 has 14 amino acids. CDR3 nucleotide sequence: TGTGCCAGCAGCTTAGGGTGGGACGCAGAGAAGCAGTTCTTC. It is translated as CASSLGWDAEKQFF. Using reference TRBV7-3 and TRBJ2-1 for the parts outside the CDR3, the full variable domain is GAGVSQTPSNKVTEKGKYVELRCDPISGHTALYWYRQSLGQGPEFLIYFQGTGAADDSGLPNDRFFAVRPEGSVSTLKIQRTERGDSAVYLCASSLGWDAEKQFFGPGTRLTVL.

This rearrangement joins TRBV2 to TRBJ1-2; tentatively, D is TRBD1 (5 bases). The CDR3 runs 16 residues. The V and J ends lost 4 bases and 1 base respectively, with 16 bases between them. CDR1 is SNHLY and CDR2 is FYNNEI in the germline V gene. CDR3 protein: CASSAEGTASNYGYTF. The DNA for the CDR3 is TGTGCCAGCAGTGCGGAGGGGACGGCCAGTAACTATGGCTACACCTTC.

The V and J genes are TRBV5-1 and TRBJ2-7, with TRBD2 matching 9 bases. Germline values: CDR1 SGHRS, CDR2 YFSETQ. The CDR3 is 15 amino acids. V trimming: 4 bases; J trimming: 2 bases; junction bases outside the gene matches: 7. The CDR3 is CASSQAGGQTYEQYF. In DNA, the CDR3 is TGCGCCAGCAGCCAGGCGGGAGGGCAAACCTACGAGCAGTACTTC.

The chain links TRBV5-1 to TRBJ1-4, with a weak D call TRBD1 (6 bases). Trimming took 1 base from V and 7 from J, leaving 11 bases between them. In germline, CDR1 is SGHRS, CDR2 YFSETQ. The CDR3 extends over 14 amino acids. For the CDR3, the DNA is TGCGCCAGCAGCTTGACAGGGATCGGTGAAAAACTGTTTTTT. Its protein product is CASSLTGIGEKLFF. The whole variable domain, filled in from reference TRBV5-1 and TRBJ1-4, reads KAGVTQTPRYLIKTRGQQVTLSCSPISGHRSVSWYQQTPGQGLQFLFEYFSETQRNKGNFPGRFSGRQFSNSRSEMNVSTLELGDSALYLCASSLTGIGEKLFFGSGTQLSVL.

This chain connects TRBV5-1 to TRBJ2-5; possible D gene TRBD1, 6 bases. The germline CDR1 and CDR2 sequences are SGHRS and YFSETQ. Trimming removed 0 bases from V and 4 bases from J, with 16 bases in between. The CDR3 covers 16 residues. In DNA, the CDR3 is TGCGCCAGCAGCTTGGCCGGCAGGGGCCTTTCAGAGACCCAGTACTTC. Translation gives CASSLAGRGLSETQYF.

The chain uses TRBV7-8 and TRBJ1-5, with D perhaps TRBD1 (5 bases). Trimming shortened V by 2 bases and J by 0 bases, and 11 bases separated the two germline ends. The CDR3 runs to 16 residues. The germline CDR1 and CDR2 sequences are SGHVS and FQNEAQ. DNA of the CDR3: TGTGCCAGCAGCTTAAGGCAGGGCTTTAGCAATCAGCCCCAGCATTTT. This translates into CASSLRQGFSNQPQHF.

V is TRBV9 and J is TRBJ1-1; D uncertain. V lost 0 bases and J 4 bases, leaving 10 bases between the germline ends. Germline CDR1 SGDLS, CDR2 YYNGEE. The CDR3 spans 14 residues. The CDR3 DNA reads TGTGCCAGCAGCGTAGAGGGTAGGCTCACTGAAGCTTTCTTT. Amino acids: CASSVEGRLTEAFF.

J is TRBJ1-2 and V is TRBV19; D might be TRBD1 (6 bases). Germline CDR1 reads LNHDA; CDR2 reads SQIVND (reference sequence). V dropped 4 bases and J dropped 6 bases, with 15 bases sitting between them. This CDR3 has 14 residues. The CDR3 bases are TGTGCCAGTAGTAACCACAGGGTCGGGAATGGCTACACCTTC. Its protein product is CASSNHRVGNGYTF.

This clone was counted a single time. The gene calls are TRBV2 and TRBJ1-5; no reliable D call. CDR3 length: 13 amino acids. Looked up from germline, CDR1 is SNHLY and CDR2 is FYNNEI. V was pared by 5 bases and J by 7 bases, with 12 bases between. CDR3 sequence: CASSTASGQPQHF. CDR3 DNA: TGTGCCAGCAGTACAGCGAGCGGCCAGCCCCAGCATTTT.

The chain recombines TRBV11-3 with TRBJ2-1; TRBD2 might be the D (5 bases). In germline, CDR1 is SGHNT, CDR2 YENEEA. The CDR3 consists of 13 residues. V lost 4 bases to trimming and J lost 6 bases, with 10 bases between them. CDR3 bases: TGTGCCAGCAGCTCCGCCACTAGCAATGAGCAGTTCTTC. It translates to CASSSATSNEQFF. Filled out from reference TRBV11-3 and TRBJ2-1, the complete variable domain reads EAGVVQSPRYKIIEKKQPVAFWCNPISGHNTLYWYLQNLGQGPELLIRYENEEAVDDSQLPKDRFSAERLKGVDSTLKIQPAELGDSAVYLCASSSATSNEQFFGPGTRLTVL.

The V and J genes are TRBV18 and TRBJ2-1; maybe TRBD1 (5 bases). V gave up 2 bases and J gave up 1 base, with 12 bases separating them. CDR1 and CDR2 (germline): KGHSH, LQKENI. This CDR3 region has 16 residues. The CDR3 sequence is CASSPSQVPSYNEQFF. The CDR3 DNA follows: TGTGCCAGCTCACCATCACAGGTTCCGTCCTACAATGAGCAGTTCTTC.

The CDR3 protein is CASSAGLQAVKLFF. CDR3 nucleotides: TGTGCCAGTAGTGCGGGGCTCCAAGCCGTGAAACTGTTTTTT. This chain uses TRBV19 with TRBJ1-4; D might be TRBD1 (5 bases). This CDR3 region has 14 residues. Per germline, CDR1 LNHDA and CDR2 SQIVND (reference sequence). The germline V and J ends were trimmed by 5 bases and 11 bases, with 18 bases remaining between them.

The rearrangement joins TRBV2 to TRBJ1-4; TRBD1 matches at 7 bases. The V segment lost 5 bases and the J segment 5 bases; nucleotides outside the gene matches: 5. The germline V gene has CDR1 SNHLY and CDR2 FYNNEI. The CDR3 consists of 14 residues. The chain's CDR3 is CASSPPGQNEKLFF. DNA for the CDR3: TGTGCCAGCAGTCCGCCGGGACAGAATGAAAAACTGTTTTTT.

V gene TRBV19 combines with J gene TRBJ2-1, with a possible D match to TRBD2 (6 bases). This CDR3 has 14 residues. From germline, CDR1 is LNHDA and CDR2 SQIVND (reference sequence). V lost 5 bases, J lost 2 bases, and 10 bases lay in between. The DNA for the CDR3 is TGTGCCAGTAGTCCAGCGGGCACCTACAATGAGCAGTTCTTC. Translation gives CASSPAGTYNEQFF.

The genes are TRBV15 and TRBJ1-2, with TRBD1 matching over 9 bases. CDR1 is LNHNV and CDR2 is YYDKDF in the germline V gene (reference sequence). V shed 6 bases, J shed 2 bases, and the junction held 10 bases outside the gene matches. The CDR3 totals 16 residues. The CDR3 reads CATRPDPGQGNYGYTF. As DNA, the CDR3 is TGTGCCACCAGACCCGATCCTGGACAGGGGAACTATGGCTACACCTTC. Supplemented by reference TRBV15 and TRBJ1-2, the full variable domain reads DAMVIQNPRYQVTQFGKPVTLSCSQTLNHNVMYWYQQKSSQAPKLLFHYYDKDFNNEADTPDNFQSRRPNTSFCFLDIRSPGLGDTAMYLCATRPDPGQGNYGYTFGSGTRLTVV.

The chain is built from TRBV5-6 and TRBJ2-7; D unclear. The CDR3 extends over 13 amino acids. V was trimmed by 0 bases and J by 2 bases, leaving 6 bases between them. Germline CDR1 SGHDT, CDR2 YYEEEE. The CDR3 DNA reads TGTGCCAGCAGCTTGGGAAGACCCTACGAGCAGTACTTC. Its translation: CASSLGRPYEQYF.

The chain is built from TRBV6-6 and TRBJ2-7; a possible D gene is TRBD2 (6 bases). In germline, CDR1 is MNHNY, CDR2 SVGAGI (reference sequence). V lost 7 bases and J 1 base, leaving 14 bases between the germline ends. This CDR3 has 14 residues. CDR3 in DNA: TGTGCCAGCAAACTCCTCGGAGGGTCCTACGAGCAGTACTTC. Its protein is CASKLLGGSYEQYF.

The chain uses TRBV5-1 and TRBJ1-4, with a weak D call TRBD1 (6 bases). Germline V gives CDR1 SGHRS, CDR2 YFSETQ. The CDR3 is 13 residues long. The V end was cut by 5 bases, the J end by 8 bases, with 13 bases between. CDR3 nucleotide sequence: TGCGCCAGCAGTCTTTCACAGGGAGAAAAACTGTTTTTT. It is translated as CASSLSQGEKLFF.

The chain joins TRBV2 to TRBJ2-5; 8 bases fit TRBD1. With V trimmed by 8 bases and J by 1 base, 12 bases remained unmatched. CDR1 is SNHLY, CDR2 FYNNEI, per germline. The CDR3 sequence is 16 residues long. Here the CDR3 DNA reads TGTGCCAGCCGCCAGGGGGCGAGGAGAGGCCAAGAGACCCAGTACTTC. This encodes CASRQGARRGQETQYF.

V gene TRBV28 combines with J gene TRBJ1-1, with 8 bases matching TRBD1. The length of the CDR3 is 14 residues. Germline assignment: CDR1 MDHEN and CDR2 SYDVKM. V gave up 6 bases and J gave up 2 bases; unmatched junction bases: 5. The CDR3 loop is CASRTQGANTEAFF. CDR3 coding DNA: TGTGCCAGCAGGACGCAGGGGGCAAACACTGAAGCTTTCTTT.

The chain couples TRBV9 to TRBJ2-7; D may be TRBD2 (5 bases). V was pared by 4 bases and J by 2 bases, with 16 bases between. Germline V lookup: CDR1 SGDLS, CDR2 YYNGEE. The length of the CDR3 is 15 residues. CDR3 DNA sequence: TGTGCCAGCAGCCGTTTTGGAGGAGGAACCTACGAGCAGTACTTC. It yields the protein CASSRFGGGTYEQYF.

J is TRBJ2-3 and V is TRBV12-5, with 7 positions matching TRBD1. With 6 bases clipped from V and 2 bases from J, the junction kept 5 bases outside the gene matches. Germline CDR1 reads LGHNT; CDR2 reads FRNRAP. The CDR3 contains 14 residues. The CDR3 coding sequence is TGTGCTAGTGGGCCCCAGGGGGTCACAGATACGCAGTATTTT. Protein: CASGPQGVTDTQYF.

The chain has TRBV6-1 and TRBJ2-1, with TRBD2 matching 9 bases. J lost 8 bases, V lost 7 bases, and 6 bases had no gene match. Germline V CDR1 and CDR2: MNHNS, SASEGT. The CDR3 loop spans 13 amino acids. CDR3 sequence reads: CASTGAGGYEQFF. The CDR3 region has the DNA TGTGCCAGCACCGGGGCGGGAGGGTATGAGCAGTTCTTC.

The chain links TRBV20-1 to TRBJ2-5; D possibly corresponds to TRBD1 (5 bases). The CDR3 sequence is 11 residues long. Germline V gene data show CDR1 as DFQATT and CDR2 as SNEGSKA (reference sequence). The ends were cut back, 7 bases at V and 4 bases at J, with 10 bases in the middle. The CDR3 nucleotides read TGCAGTGTGGGGCAGGGAGAGACCCAGTACTTC. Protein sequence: CSVGQGETQYF.

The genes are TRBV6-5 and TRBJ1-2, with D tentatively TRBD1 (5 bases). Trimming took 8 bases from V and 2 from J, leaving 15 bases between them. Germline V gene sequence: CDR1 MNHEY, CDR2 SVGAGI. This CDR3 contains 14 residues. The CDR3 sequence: CASAGAGTNYGYTF. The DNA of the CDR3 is TGTGCCAGCGCTGGGGCGGGGACGAACTATGGCTACACCTTC.

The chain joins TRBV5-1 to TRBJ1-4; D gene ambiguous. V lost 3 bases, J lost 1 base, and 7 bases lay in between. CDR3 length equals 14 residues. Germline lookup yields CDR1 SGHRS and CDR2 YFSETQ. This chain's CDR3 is CASSSAQTNEKLFF. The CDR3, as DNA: TGCGCCAGCAGCTCGGCCCAAACTAATGAAAAACTGTTTTTT.

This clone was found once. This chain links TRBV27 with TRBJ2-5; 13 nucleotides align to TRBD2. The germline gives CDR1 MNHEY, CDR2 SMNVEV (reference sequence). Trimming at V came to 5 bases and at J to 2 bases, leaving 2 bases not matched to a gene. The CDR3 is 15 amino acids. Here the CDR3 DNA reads TGTGCCAGCAGTACTAGCGGGGGGGGGCAAGAGACCCAGTACTTC. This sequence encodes CASSTSGGGQETQYF.

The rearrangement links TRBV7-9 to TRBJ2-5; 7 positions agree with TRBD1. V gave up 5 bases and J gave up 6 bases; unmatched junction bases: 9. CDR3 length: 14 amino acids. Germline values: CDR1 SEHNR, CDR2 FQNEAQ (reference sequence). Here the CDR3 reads CASSRTTGPKTQYF. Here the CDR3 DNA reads TGTGCCAGCAGCCGGACGACAGGGCCCAAGACCCAGTACTTC.

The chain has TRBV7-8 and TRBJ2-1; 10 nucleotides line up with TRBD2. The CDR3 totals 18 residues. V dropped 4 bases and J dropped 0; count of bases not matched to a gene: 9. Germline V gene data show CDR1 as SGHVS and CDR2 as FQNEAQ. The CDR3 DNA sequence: TGTGCCAGCAGCTCCGAGGGACTAGCGCCGAGCTCCTACAATGAGCAGTTCTTC. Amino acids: CASSSEGLAPSSYNEQFF.

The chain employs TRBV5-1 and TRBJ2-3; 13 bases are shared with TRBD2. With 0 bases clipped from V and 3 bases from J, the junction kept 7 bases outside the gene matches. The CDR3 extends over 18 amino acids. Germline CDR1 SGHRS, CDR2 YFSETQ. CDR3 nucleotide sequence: TGCGCCAGCAGCTTGGAGACTAGCGGGAGGATAAGGACAGATACGCAGTATTTT. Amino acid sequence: CASSLETSGRIRTDTQYF. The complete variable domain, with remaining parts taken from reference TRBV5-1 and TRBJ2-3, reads KAGVTQTPRYLIKTRGQQVTLSCSPISGHRSVSWYQQTPGQGLQFLFEYFSETQRNKGNFPGRFSGRQFSNSRSEMNVSTLELGDSALYLCASSLETSGRIRTDTQYFGPGTRLTVL.

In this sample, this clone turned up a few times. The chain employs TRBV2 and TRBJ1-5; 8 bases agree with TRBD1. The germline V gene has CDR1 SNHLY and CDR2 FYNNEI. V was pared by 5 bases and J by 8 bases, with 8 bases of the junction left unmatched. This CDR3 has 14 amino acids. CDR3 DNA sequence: TGTGCCAGCAGTCGACAGGGGCCAGTGGAGCCCCAGCATTTT. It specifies CASSRQGPVEPQHF.

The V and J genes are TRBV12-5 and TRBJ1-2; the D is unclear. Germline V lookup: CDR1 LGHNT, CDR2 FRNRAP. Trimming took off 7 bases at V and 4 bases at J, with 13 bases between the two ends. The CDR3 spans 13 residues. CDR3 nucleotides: TGTGCTAGTGCCGAACGACCCTTCTATGGCTACACCTTC. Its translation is CASAERPFYGYTF.